Below, 2 T cell receptor beta chains from the same sample are listed, as sequenced in a study of T-cell memory formation after mild COVID-19. Using its own MiXCR run on the 5' RACE reads, TCRdb lists one record per CDR3 protein. The sample holds around 370,000 distinct CDR3 sequences, 20% to 25% seen once. Sequencing was done on a sample of PBMCs or a T cell subset sorted from them (not recorded which). Source of these receptors: an adult woman who had mild COVID-19 (a few samples of this study predate the infection). Cell type and time point are not known.

The chain uses TRBV30 and TRBJ2-1, with TRBD1 as a possible D gene (5 bases). Germline CDR1 GTSNPN, CDR2 SVGIG (reference sequence). CDR3 size: 16 residues. Trimming took off 2 bases at V and 4 bases at J, with 18 bases between the two ends. Here the CDR3 DNA reads TGTGCCTGGAGTAGAGGACAATCTATCGGATACAATGAGCAGTTCTTC. Translating it yields CAWSRGQSIGYNEQFF.

The chain carries TRBV10-3 and TRBJ1-4; D is perhaps TRBD1 (6 bases). This CDR3 has 17 residues. Germline loops: CDR1 ENHRY, CDR2 SYGVKD. V was cut by 7 bases and J by 7 bases, with 25 bases left in between. The DNA for the CDR3 is TGTGCCATCACCCCCCAGGCTGTCGGGGGGCCTGGTGAAAAACTGTTTTTT. It specifies CAITPQAVGGPGEKLFF.